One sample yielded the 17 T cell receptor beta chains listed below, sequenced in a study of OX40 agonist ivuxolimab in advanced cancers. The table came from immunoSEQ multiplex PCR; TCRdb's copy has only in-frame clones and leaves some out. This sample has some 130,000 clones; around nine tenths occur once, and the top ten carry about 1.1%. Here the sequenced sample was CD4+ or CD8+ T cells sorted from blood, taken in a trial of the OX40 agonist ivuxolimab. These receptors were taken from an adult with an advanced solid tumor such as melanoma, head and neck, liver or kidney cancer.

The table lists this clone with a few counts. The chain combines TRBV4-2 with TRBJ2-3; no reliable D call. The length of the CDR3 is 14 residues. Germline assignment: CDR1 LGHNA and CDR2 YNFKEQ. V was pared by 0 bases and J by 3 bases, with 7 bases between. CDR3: CASSQEVVTDTQYF. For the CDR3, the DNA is TGTGCCAGCAGCCAAGAAGTGGTGACAGATACGCAGTATTTT.

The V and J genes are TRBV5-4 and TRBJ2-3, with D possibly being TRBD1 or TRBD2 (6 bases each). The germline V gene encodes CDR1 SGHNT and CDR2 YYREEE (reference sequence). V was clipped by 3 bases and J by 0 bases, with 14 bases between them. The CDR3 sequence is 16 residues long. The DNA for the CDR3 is TGTGCCAGCAGCTCGGGGGCAGCGGTTAGCACAGATACGCAGTATTTT. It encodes CASSSGAAVSTDTQYF.

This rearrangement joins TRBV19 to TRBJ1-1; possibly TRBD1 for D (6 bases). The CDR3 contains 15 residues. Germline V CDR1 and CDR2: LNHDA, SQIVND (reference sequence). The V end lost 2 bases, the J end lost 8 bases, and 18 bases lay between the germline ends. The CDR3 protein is CASSIFGRGSAEAFF. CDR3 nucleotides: TGTGCCAGTAGTATATTTGGCAGGGGTTCGGCAGAAGCTTTCTTT.

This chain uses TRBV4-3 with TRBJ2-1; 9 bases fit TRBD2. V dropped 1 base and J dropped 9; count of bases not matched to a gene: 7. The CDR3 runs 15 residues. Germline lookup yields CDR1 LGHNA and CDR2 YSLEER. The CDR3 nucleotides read TGCGCCAGCAGCCAAGTTCCTAGCGGGATCGGTGAGCAGTTCTTC. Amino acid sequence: CASSQVPSGIGEQFF.

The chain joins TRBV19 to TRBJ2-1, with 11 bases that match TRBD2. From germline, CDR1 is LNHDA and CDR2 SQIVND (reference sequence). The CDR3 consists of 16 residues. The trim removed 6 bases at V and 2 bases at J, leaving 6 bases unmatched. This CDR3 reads CASRKLAGGPYNEQFF. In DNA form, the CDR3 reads TGTGCCAGTAGGAAATTAGCGGGAGGGCCCTACAATGAGCAGTTCTTC.

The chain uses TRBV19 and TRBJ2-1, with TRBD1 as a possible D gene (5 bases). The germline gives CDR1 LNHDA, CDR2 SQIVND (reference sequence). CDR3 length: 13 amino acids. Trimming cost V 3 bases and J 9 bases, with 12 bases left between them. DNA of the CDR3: TGTGCCAGTAGTATGCAGGGATGGGGTGAGCAGTTCTTC. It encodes CASSMQGWGEQFF. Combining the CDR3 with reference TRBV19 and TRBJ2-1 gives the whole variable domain DGGITQSPKYLFRKEGQNVTLSCEQNLNHDAMYWYRQDPGQGLRLIYYSQIVNDFQKGDIAEGYSVSREKKESFPLTVTSAQKNPTAFYLCASSMQGWGEQFFGPGTRLTVL.

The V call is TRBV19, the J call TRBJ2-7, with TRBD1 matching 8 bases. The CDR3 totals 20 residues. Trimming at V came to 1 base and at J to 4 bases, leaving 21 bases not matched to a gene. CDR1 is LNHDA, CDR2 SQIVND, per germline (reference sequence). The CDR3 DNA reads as TGTGCCAGTAGTATAGTACACAACCTCGGGACAGGCGGATCGAGATACGAGCAGTACTTC. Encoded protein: CASSIVHNLGTGGSRYEQYF.

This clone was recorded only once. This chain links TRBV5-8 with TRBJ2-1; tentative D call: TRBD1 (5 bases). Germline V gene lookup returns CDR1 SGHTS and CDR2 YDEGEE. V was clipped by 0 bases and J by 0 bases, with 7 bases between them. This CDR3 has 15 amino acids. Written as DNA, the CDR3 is TGTGCCAGCAGCTTGGGGGGCTACTCCTACAATGAGCAGTTCTTC. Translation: CASSLGGYSYNEQFF.

CDR3 sequence (DNA): TGTGCCAGCAGTTCCTCCGGGACAGGGCGATCCTACAATGAGCAGTTCTTC. Protein sequence: CASSSSGTGRSYNEQFF. The rearrangement links TRBV28 to TRBJ2-1, with 9 bases fitting TRBD1. Trimming cost V 4 bases and J 1 base; bases outside gene matches: 8. The germline gives CDR1 MDHEN, CDR2 SYDVKM. The length of the CDR3 is 17 residues.

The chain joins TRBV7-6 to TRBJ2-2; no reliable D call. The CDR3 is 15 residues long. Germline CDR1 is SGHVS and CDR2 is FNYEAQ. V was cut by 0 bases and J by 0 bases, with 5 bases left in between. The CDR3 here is CASSLAGSNTGELFF. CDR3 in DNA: TGTGCCAGCAGCTTAGCGGGATCGAACACCGGGGAGCTGTTTTTT.

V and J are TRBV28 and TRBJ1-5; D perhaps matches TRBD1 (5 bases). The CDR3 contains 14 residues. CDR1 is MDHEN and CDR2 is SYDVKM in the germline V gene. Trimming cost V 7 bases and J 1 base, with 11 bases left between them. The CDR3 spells CASTIGGSNQPQHF. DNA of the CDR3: TGTGCCAGCACCATCGGGGGGAGCAATCAGCCCCAGCATTTT. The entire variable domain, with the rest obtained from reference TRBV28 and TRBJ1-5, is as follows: DVKVTQSSRYLVKRTGEKVFLECVQDMDHENMFWYRQDPGLGLRLIYFSYDVKMKEKGDIPEGYSVSREKKERFSLILESASTNQTSMYLCASTIGGSNQPQHFGDGTRLSIL.

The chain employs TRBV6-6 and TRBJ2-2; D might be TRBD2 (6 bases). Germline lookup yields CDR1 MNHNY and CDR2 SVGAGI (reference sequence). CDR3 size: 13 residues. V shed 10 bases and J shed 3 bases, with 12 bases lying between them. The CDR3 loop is CATGGEYTGELFF. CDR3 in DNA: TGTGCCACCGGAGGGGAGTACACCGGGGAGCTGTTTTTT.

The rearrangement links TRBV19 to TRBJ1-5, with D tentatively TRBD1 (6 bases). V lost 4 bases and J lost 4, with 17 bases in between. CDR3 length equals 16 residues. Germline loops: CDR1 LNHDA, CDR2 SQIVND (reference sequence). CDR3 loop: CASSSGGQVRNQPQHF. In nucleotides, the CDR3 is TGTGCCAGTAGTAGCGGGGGGCAGGTGAGGAATCAGCCCCAGCATTTT.

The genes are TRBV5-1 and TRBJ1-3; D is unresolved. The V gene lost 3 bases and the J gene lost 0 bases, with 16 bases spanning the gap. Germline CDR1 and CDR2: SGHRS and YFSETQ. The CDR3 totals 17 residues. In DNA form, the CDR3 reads TGCGCCAGCAGCTGGAGGTCGGCCGATAGCTCTGGAAACACCATATATTTT. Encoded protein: CASSWRSADSSGNTIYF.

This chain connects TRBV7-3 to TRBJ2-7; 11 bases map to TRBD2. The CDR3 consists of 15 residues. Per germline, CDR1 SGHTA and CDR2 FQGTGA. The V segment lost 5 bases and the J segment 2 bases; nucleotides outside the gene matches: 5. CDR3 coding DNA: TGTGCCAGCAGCCCACTAGCGGGAGATACCTACGAGCAGTACTTC. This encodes CASSPLAGDTYEQYF.

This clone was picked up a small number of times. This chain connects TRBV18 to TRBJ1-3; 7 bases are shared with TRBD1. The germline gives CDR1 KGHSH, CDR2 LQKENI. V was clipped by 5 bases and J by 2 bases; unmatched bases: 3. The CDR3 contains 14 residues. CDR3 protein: CASSKDRTGNTIYF. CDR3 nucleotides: TGTGCCAGCTCAAAGGACAGGACTGGAAACACCATATATTTT.

The CDR3 bases are TGTGCCAGCAGCCGCACAGGGGACCAAGGGGCCCAGCATTTT. Its protein is CASSRTGDQGAQHF. The chain uses TRBV7-9 and TRBJ1-5; TRBD1 matches 7 bases. Germline V gene sequence: CDR1 SEHNR, CDR2 FQNEAQ (reference sequence). Losses at the gene ends were 5 bases for V and 11 bases for J; bases not matched to a gene: 12. This CDR3 is 14 amino acids long. The full variable domain, rest sourced from reference TRBV7-9 and TRBJ1-5, is DTGVSQNPRHKITKRGQNVTFRCDPISEHNRLYWYRQTLGQGPEFLTYFQNEAQLEKSRLLSDRFSAERPKGSFSTLEIQRTEQGDSAMYLCASSRTGDQGAQHFGDGTRLSIL.